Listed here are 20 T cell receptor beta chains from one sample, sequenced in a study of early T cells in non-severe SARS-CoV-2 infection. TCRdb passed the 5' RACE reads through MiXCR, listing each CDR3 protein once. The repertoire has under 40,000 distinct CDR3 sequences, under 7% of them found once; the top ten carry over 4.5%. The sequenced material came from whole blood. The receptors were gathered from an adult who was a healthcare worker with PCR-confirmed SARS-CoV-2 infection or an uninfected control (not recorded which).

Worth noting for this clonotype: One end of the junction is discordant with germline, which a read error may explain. DNA for the CDR3: TGTGCCAGCAACGTAGGACTAGCCTCCTACAATGAGCAGTTCTTC. Its translation: CASNVGLASYNEQFF. The J gene is TRBJ2-1, the V gene TRBV9, with 8 positions matching TRBD2. Germline CDR1 and CDR2: SGDLS and YYNGEE. The CDR3 covers 15 residues.

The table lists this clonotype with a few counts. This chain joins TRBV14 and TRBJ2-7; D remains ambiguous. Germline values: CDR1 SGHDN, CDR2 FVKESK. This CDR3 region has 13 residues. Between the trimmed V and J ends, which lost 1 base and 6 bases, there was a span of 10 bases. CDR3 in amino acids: CASSQGTLGEQYF. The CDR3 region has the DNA TGTGCCAGCAGCCAAGGTACTTTGGGCGAGCAGTACTTC.

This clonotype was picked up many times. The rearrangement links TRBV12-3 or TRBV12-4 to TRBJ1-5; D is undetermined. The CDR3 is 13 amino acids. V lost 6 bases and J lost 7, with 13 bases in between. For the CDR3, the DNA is TGTGCCAGCAGCGAGAATTCGGGGCAGCCCCAGCATTTT. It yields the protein CASSENSGQPQHF.

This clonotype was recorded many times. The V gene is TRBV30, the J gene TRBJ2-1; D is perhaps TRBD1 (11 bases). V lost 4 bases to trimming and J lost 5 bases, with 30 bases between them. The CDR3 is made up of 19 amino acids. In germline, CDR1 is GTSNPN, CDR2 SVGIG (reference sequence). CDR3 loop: CAWNLAGTGGLATHNEQFF. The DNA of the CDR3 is TGTGCCTGGAACCTCGCGGGGACAGGGGGACTAGCGACCCACAATGAGCAGTTCTTC.

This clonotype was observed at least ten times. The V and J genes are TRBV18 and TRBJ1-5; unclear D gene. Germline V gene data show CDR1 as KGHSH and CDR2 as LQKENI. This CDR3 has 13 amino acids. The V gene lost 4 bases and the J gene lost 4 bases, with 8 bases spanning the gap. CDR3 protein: CASSLQENQPQHF. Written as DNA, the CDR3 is TGTGCCAGCTCACTACAAGAAAATCAGCCCCAGCATTTT. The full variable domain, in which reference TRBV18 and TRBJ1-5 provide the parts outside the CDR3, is NAGVMQNPRHLVRRRGQEARLRCSPMKGHSHVYWYRQLPEEGLKFMVYLQKENIIDESGMPKERFSAEFPKEGPSILRIQQVVRGDSAAYFCASSLQENQPQHFGDGTRLSIL.

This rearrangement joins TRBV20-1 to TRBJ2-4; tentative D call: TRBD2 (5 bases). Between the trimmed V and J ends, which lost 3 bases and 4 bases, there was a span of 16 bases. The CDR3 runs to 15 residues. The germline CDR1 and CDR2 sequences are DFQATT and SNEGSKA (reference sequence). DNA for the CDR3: TGCAGTGCTAGTCGGACTTACGGAAGTAAAAACATTCAGTACTTC. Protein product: CSASRTYGSKNIQYF.

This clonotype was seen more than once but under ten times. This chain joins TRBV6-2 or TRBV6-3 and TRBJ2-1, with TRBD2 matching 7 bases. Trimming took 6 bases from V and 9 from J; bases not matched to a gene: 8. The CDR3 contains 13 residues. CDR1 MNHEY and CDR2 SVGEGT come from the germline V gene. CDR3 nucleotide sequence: TGTGCCAGCAGCCACCCGGGGGGTACTGAGCAGTTCTTC. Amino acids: CASSHPGGTEQFF.

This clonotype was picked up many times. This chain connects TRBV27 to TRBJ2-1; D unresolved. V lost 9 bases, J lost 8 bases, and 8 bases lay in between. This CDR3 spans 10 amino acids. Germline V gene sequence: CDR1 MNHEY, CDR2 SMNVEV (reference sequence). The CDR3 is CASHGDEQFF. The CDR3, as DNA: TGTGCCAGTCATGGGGATGAGCAGTTCTTC.

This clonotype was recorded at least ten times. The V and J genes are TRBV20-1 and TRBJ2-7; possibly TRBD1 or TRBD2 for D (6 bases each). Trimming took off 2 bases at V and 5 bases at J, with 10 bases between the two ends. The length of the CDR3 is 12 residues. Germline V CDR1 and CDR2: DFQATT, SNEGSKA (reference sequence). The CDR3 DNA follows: TGCAGTGCTAGATCGGGGGCCCACGAGCAGTACTTC. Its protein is CSARSGAHEQYF.

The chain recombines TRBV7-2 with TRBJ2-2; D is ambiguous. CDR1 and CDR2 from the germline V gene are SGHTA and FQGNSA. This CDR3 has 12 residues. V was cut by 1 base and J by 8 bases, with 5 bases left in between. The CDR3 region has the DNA TGTGCCAGCAGCTTAGTCAGTGGGGAGCTGTTTTTT. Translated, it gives CASSLVSGELFF.

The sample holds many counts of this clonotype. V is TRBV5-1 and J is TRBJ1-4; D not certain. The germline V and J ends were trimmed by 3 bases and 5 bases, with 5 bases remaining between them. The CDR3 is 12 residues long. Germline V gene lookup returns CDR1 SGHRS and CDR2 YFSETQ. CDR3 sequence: CASSSGNEKLFF. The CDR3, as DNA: TGCGCCAGCAGCTCCGGGAATGAAAAACTGTTTTTT.

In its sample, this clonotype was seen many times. CDR3 loop: CASSSGRAGGKETQYF. The DNA of the CDR3 is TGTGCCAGCAGCTCCGGGAGAGCGGGAGGGAAGGAGACCCAGTACTTC. The chain uses TRBV12-3 or TRBV12-4 and TRBJ2-5; 10 nucleotides line up with TRBD2. After removal of 6 bases from V and 5 bases from J, the junction contained 12 bases not matched to a gene. There are 16 residues in the CDR3.

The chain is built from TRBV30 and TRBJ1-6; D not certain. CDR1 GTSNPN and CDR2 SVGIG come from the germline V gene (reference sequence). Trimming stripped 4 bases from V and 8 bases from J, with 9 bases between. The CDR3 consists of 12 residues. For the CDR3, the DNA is TGTGCCTGGACGCGCCCTTATTCACCCCTCCACTTT. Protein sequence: CAWTRPYSPLHF. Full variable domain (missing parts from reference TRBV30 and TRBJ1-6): SQTIHQWPATLVQPVGSPLSLECTVEGTSNPNLYWYRQAAGRGLQLLFYSVGIGQISSEVPQNLSASRPQDRQFILSSKKLLLSDSGFYLCAWTRPYSPLHFGNGTRLTVT.

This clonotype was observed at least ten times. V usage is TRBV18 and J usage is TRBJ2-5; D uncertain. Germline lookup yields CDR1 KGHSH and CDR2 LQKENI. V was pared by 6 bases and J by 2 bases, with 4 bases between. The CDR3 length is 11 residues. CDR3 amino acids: CASSSQETQYF. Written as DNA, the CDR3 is TGTGCCAGCTCGTCTCAAGAGACCCAGTACTTC.

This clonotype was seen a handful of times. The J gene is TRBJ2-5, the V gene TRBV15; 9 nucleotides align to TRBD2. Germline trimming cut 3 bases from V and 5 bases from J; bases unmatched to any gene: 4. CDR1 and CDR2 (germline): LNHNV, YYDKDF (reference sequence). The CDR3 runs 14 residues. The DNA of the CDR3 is TGTGCCACCAGCAGGGGACTAGCCCAGGAGACCCAGTACTTC. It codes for CATSRGLAQETQYF.

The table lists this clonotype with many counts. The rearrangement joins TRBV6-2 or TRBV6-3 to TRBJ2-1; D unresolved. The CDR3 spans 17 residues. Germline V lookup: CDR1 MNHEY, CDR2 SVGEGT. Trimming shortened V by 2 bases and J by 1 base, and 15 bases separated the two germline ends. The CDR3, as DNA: TGTGCCAGCAGTTACGGATTGGACCGACAATCCTACAATGAGCAGTTCTTC. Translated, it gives CASSYGLDRQSYNEQFF.

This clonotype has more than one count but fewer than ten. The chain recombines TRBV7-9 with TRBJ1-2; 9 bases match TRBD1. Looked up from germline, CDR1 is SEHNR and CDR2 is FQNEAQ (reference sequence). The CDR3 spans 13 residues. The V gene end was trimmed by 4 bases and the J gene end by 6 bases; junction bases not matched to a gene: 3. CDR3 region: CASSSRDRDGYTF. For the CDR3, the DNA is TGTGCCAGCAGCTCGCGGGACAGGGATGGCTACACCTTC.

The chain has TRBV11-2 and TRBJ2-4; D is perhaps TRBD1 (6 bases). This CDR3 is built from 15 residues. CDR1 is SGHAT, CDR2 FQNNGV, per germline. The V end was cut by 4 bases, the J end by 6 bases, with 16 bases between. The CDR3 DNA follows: TGTGCCAGCAGCTCAAAGTCAGGGGATATAAACATTCAGTACTTC. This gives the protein CASSSKSGDINIQYF.

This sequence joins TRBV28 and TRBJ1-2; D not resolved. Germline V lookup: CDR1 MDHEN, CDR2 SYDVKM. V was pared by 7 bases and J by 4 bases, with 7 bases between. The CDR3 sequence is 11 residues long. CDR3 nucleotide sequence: TGTGCCAGCACCCTGGGCTATGGCTACACCTTC. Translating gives CASTLGYGYTF.

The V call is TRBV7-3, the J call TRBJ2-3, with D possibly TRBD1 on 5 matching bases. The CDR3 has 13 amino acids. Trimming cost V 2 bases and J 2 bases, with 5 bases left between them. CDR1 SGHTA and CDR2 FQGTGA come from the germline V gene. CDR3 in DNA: TGTGCCAGCAGCTTAGGGGCCACAGATACGCAGTATTTT. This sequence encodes CASSLGATDTQYF.